The sequence of this T cell receptor beta chain was determined in a study of blood T cell repertoires in COVID-19. Overall study context: From T cells, B-cell-depleted T cells, or PBMCs came the material, which was cDNA or gDNA.

Under the authors' procedure: Estimated nucleated cell counts came from reference gene primer amplification. Clones were read by immunoSEQ multiplex PCR, and TCRdb kept only the in-frame ones, dropping some. That table furnishes V, J and clone size, whereas the DNA furnished D and trimming. The sample has 90,000 to 120,000 clones, 88% seen once. Trimming took 8 bases from V and 6 from J; bases not matched to a gene: 8. CDR3 length equals 14 residues. Germline V gives CDR1 MGHRA, CDR2 YSYEKL. The genes are TRBV4-1 and TRBJ2-3, with 10 nucleotides matching TRBD2. The sequenced sample was peripheral blood. This sequence was found in a woman in her fifties or sixties with acute or convalescent COVID-19. The DNA of the CDR3 is TGCGCCAGCCGGCTAGCGGGAGCAGGTGATACGCAGTATTTT. Its protein product is CASRLAGAGDTQYF.